A single sample is the source of the 14 T cell receptor beta chains below, sequenced in a study of T cell changes during pregnancy in multiple sclerosis. The repertoire was sequenced with immunoSEQ multiplex PCR; TCRdb's copy has only in-frame clones and lacks some. The table includes approximately 44,000 clones, about 93% detected once. The sample in question was CD4+ T cells from peripheral blood mononuclear cells, obtained before pregnancy. These receptors all come from a female donor with multiple sclerosis, enrolled in a pregnancy study.

This clone appeared a single time. V and J are TRBV6-5 and TRBJ1-5; the match to TRBD1 covers 9 bases. This CDR3 comprises 15 residues. Germline V lookup: CDR1 MNHEY, CDR2 SVGAGI. V lost 5 bases and J lost 6; bases outside the gene matches: 8. CDR3 nucleotide sequence: TGTGCCAGCAGTAAAATGGGACAGGGAGTTCAGCCCCAGCATTTT. This codes for CASSKMGQGVQPQHF.

This clone was observed a single time. This sequence joins TRBV18 and TRBJ1-1; 8 bases are shared with TRBD1. Trimming took 3 bases from V and 8 from J; bases not matched to a gene: 11. The CDR3 spans 15 residues. Germline V gene lookup returns CDR1 KGHSH and CDR2 LQKENI. Here the CDR3 DNA reads TGTGCCAGCTCACCTCGTGGACAGGGTCGCTCGGAAGCTTTCTTT. This gives the protein CASSPRGQGRSEAFF.

The chain uses TRBV19 and TRBJ2-7, with D unresolved. Trimming stripped 7 bases from V and 6 bases from J, with 22 bases between. The CDR3 has 15 residues. Germline V CDR1 and CDR2: LNHDA, SQIVND (reference sequence). In DNA, the CDR3 is TGTGCCAGTACCCCACGGTCACAGTTCCCTTTCGAGCAGTACTTC. It yields the protein CASTPRSQFPFEQYF.

This chain uses TRBV5-1 with TRBJ2-2; unclear D gene. Trimming stripped 4 bases from V and 3 bases from J, with 4 bases between. Germline V gene data show CDR1 as SGHRS and CDR2 as YFSETQ. The CDR3 is made up of 12 amino acids. CDR3 loop: CASSRHTGELFF. CDR3 sequence (DNA): TGCGCCAGCAGCCGTCACACCGGGGAGCTGTTTTTT.

CDR3 protein: CASSSYGAGTKAGSDYEQYF. CDR3 DNA: TGTGCCAGCAGTTCCTATGGGGCAGGAACTAAGGCGGGGTCGGACTACGAGCAGTACTTC. The genes are TRBV21-1 and TRBJ2-7; the table gives TRBD2 as D, unverified against the DNA. TRBV21-1 is termed a pseudogene. The CDR3 extends over 20 amino acids.

This chain joins TRBV5-1 and TRBJ2-7; 9 bases are shared with TRBD1. Germline V gives CDR1 SGHRS, CDR2 YFSETQ. This CDR3 region has 15 residues. V lost 3 bases to trimming and J lost 6 bases; unmatched junction nucleotides: 10. The CDR3 here is CASSSSGQGILEQYF. Written as DNA, the CDR3 is TGCGCCAGCAGCTCCTCCGGACAGGGGATACTCGAGCAGTACTTC. Together with reference TRBV5-1 and TRBJ2-7, the CDR3 gives the full variable domain: KAGVTQTPRYLIKTRGQQVTLSCSPISGHRSVSWYQQTPGQGLQFLFEYFSETQRNKGNFPGRFSGRQFSNSRSEMNVSTLELGDSALYLCASSSSGQGILEQYFGPGTRLTVT.

The rearrangement uses TRBV29-1 and TRBJ2-7, with TRBD2 as a possible D gene (7 bases). Germline loops: CDR1 SQVTM, CDR2 ANQGSEA. Trimming stripped 5 bases from V and 3 bases from J, with 17 bases between. The CDR3 sequence is 14 residues long. The CDR3 region has the DNA TGCAGCGTTACCAAGGGGGGGGCAGACTACGAGCAGTACTTC. This gives the protein CSVTKGGADYEQYF.

V gene TRBV11-3 combines with J gene TRBJ2-1; 12 bases are a match to TRBD2. Trimming removed 5 bases from V and 2 bases from J; junction bases left unmatched: 7. From germline, CDR1 is SGHNT and CDR2 YENEEA. The CDR3 runs to 17 residues. The CDR3 here is CASSRTSGMRAYNEQFF. DNA for the CDR3: TGTGCCAGCAGCAGGACTAGCGGGATGAGGGCCTACAATGAGCAGTTCTTC.

J is TRBJ2-3 and V is TRBV7-3; 8 bases line up with TRBD2. The CDR3 runs to 16 residues. CDR1 is SGHTA and CDR2 is FQGTGA in the germline V gene. With V trimmed by 5 bases and J by 1 base, 8 bases remained unmatched. The CDR3, as DNA: TGTGCCAGCAGCCGGCGGGGGGCCCTGGGCACAGATACGCAGTATTTT. Its translation: CASSRRGALGTDTQYF.

This sequence joins TRBV7-2 and TRBJ2-7; D gene ambiguous. Trimming pared 4 bases from V and 4 bases from J, leaving 11 bases between. The CDR3 contains 13 residues. Germline V gives CDR1 SGHTA, CDR2 FQGNSA. CDR3 sequence: CASSSSPLYEQYF. The CDR3 DNA follows: TGTGCCAGCAGCTCGAGCCCGTTGTACGAGCAGTACTTC.

This clone was observed a single time. The rearrangement links TRBV29-1 to TRBJ2-6, with a weak D call TRBD2 (5 bases). The CDR3 spans 16 residues. V shed 2 bases and J shed 2 bases, with 13 bases lying between them. Germline CDR1 reads SQVTM; CDR2 reads ANQGSEA. The CDR3 loop is CSVESFLGAGANVLTF. Written as DNA, the CDR3 is TGCAGCGTTGAAAGTTTTCTCGGGGCTGGGGCCAACGTCCTGACTTTC. Full variable domain (outside the CDR3, taken from reference TRBV29-1 and TRBJ2-6): SAVISQKPSRDICQRGTSLTIQCQVDSQVTMMFWYRQQPGQSLTLIATANQGSEATYESGFVIDKFPISRPNLTFSTLTVSNMSPEDSSIYLCSVESFLGAGANVLTFGAGSRLTVL.

V gene TRBV18 combines with J gene TRBJ2-3, with D perhaps TRBD2 (6 bases). Germline CDR1 reads KGHSH; CDR2 reads LQKENI. CDR3 length: 16 amino acids. V lost 3 bases and J 0 bases, leaving 13 bases between the germline ends. CDR3 loop: CASSPAGRGSTDTQYF. CDR3 in DNA: TGTGCCAGCTCACCGGCGGGACGGGGGAGCACAGATACGCAGTATTTT.

J is TRBJ2-5 and V is TRBV7-2; D is possibly TRBD2 (6 bases). Trimming pared 1 base from V and 2 bases from J, leaving 11 bases between. This CDR3 spans 15 amino acids. Germline-derived CDR1 and CDR2 are SGHTA and FQGNSA. CDR3 coding DNA: TGTGCCAGCAGCTTAGGGTTAGCGGAACAAGAGACCCAGTACTTC. Translated, it gives CASSLGLAEQETQYF.

V gene TRBV7-2 combines with J gene TRBJ1-4; TRBD1 matches 7 bases. Germline trimming cut 1 base from V and 7 bases from J; bases unmatched to any gene: 0. The CDR3 is 13 amino acids. In germline, CDR1 is SGHTA, CDR2 FQGNSA. The CDR3 protein is CASSLDRGEKLFF. Written as DNA, the CDR3 is TGTGCCAGCAGCTTAGACAGGGGTGAAAAACTGTTTTTT.